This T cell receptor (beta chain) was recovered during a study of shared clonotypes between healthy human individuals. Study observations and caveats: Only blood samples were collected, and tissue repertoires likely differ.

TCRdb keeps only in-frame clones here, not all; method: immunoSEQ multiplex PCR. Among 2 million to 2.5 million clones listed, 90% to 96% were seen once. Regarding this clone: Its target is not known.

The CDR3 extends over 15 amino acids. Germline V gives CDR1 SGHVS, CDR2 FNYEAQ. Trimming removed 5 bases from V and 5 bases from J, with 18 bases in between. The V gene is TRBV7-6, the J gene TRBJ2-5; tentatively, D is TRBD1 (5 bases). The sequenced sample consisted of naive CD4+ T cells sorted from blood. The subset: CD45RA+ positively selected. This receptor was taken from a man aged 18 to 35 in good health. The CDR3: CASSPLGQPGETQYF. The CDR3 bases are TGTGCCAGCAGCCCCTTGGGGCAACCCGGCGAGACCCAGTACTTC.